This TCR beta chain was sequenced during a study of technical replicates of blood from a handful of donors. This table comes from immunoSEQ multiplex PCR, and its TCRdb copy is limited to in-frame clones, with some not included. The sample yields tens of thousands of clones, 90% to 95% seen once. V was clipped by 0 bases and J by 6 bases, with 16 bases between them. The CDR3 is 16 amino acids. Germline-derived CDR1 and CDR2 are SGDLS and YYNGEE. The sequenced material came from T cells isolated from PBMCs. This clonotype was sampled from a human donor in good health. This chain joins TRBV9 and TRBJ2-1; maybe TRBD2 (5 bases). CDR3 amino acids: CASSVVSRVGSNEQFF. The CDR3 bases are TGTGCCAGCAGCGTAGTCTCCCGGGTAGGGAGCAATGAGCAGTTCTTC.